This TCR beta chain was captured in a study of blood T cell repertoires in COVID-19. The CDR3 contains 15 residues. V shed 4 bases, J shed 4 bases, and the junction held 6 bases outside the gene matches. Per the germline V gene, CDR1 is SGHRS and CDR2 is YFSETQ. Here immunoSEQ multiplex PCR was the method, and the copy in TCRdb shows in-frame clones only, minus some. The table records some 90,000 clones, around nine tenths of them present only once. V usage is TRBV5-1 and J usage is TRBJ1-2, with TRBD1 matching 11 bases. This TCR was recovered from a man older than 75 with active or convalescent COVID-19. Material for sequencing was peripheral blood. This CDR3 is CASSLGTGGGYGYTF. CDR3 nucleotide sequence: TGCGCCAGCAGCCTCGGGACAGGGGGAGGCTATGGCTACACCTTC.